A selection of T cell receptor beta chains follows, all from one sample in a study of T cell responses to AZD1222 COVID-19 vaccine. The assay was immunoSEQ multiplex PCR, and TCRdb's table has in-frame clones only and misses some. The repertoire holds 90,000 to 120,000 clones, with about 85% as singletons. The sample was peripheral blood, taken 28 days after the second AZD1222 dose. These receptors were taken from an adult who received the AZD1222 COVID-19 vaccine. Both conserved end residues are part of each CDR3. The D gene is left open where the match is weak. Only part of the rows carry a size: once, few, many, or a class if the clone is expanded.

j_call: TRBJ2-7
clone_size: NA
v_call: TRBV27
d_call: NA
cdr3_aa: CASSFNPPLGAPHEQYF
cdr3_nt: TGTGCCAGCAGTTTTAACCCCCCTCTCGGGGCCCCCCACGAGCAGTACTTC

j_call: TRBJ2-1
clone_size: NA
v_call: TRBV7-2
d_call: NA
cdr3_aa: CASSLQRVGFF
cdr3_nt: TGTGCCAGCAGCCTCCAGCGGGTGGGGTTCTTC

j_call: TRBJ1-2
clone_size: NA
v_call: TRBV6-1
d_call: NA
cdr3_aa: CASTSEPPIVYGYTF
cdr3_nt: TGTGCCAGCACCTCCGAACCTCCGATAGTCTATGGCTACACCTTC

j_call: TRBJ1-5
clone_size: NA
v_call: TRBV6-5
d_call: NA
cdr3_aa: CASSSFGGFSNQPQHF
cdr3_nt: TGTGCCAGCAGTTCCTTCGGGGGTTTTAGCAATCAGCCCCAGCATTTT

j_call: TRBJ2-2
clone_size: NA
v_call: TRBV5-6
d_call: NA
cdr3_aa: CASSLAGGTGELFF
cdr3_nt: TGTGCCAGCAGCTTGGCTGGCGGAACCGGGGAGCTGTTTTTT

j_call: TRBJ2-1
clone_size: NA
v_call: TRBV6-5
d_call: NA
cdr3_aa: CASSHPSYSSNEQFF
cdr3_nt: TGTGCCAGCAGTCACCCCTCCTATAGCTCTAATGAGCAGTTCTTC

j_call: TRBJ2-1
clone_size: NA
v_call: TRBV10-3
d_call: TRBD1
cdr3_aa: CAISIDRGRVSSYNEQFF
cdr3_nt: TGTGCCATCAGTATAGACAGGGGGAGAGTGAGCTCCTACAATGAGCAGTTCTTC

j_call: TRBJ2-1
clone_size: NA
v_call: TRBV4-1
d_call: TRBD2
cdr3_aa: CASSQLLAGGRNEQFF
cdr3_nt: TGCGCCAGCAGCCAATTACTAGCGGGGGGCCGAAATGAGCAGTTCTTC

j_call: TRBJ1-4
clone_size: few
v_call: TRBV9
d_call: NA
cdr3_aa: CASNSRGTNEKLFF
cdr3_nt: TGTGCCAGCAACTCTCGTGGAACTAATGAAAAACTGTTTTTT

j_call: TRBJ1-5
clone_size: NA
v_call: TRBV6-5
d_call: NA
cdr3_aa: CASSGDWVQPQHF
cdr3_nt: TGTGCCAGCTCTGGGGATTGGGTTCAGCCCCAGCATTTT

j_call: TRBJ2-5
clone_size: NA
v_call: TRBV18
d_call: NA
cdr3_aa: CASSPEETQYF
cdr3_nt: TGTGCCAGCTCACCGGAGGAGACCCAGTACTTC

j_call: TRBJ2-7
clone_size: NA
v_call: TRBV4-1
d_call: NA
cdr3_aa: CASSQPGQTYEQYF
cdr3_nt: TGCGCCAGCAGCCAACCCGGACAGACCTACGAGCAGTACTTC

j_call: TRBJ1-1
clone_size: NA
v_call: TRBV30
d_call: NA
cdr3_aa: CAYHLNTEAFF
cdr3_nt: TGTGCCTACCACCTGAACACTGAAGCTTTCTTT

j_call: TRBJ2-7
clone_size: NA
v_call: TRBV11-2
d_call: TRBD1
cdr3_aa: CASTLGGTGSYEQYF
cdr3_nt: TGTGCCAGCACCTTAGGGGGGACAGGGTCCTACGAGCAGTACTTC

j_call: TRBJ2-7
clone_size: NA
v_call: TRBV27
d_call: TRBD2
cdr3_aa: CASRGLSYEQYF
cdr3_nt: TGTGCCAGCAGGGGACTATCCTACGAGCAGTACTTC

j_call: TRBJ1-3
clone_size: few
v_call: TRBV13
d_call: NA
cdr3_aa: CASSLGRMGSNTIYF
cdr3_nt: TGTGCCAGCAGCCTCGGACGGATGGGGTCAAACACCATATATTTT

j_call: TRBJ2-5
clone_size: NA
v_call: TRBV12-3/TRBV12-4
d_call: NA
cdr3_aa: CASSFQLEETQYF
cdr3_nt: TGTGCCAGCAGTTTTCAACTAGAAGAGACCCAGTACTTC

j_call: TRBJ2-6
clone_size: NA
v_call: TRBV2
d_call: NA
cdr3_aa: CASRRWGSGANVLTF
cdr3_nt: TGTGCCAGCAGGCGATGGGGCTCTGGGGCCAACGTCCTGACTTTC

j_call: TRBJ2-3
clone_size: once
v_call: TRBV9
d_call: NA
cdr3_aa: CASSVVPTGKSTDTQYF
cdr3_nt: TGTGCCAGCAGCGTAGTGCCGACCGGGAAGAGCACAGATACGCAGTATTTT

j_call: TRBJ2-5
clone_size: NA
v_call: TRBV10-2
d_call: NA
cdr3_aa: CASRETGLQYF
cdr3_nt: TGCGCCAGCAGAGAGACAGGTTTGCAGTACTTC

j_call: TRBJ2-7
clone_size: many
v_call: TRBV10-3
d_call: NA
cdr3_aa: CAISEWGVVYEQYF
cdr3_nt: TGTGCCATCAGTGAATGGGGGGTTGTATACGAGCAGTACTTC

j_call: TRBJ1-6
clone_size: once
v_call: TRBV6-4
d_call: TRBD1
cdr3_aa: CASSPGQGASPLHF
cdr3_nt: TGTGCCAGCAGCCCCGGACAGGGGGCCTCACCCCTCCACTTT

j_call: TRBJ1-1
clone_size: once
v_call: TRBV19
d_call: NA
cdr3_aa: CASSIGGPTTEAFF
cdr3_nt: TGTGCCAGTAGTATAGGGGGACCGACCACTGAAGCTTTCTTT

j_call: TRBJ1-3
clone_size: NA
v_call: TRBV3-1/TRBV3-2
d_call: TRBD1
cdr3_aa: CASSQVTGGFSGNTIYF
cdr3_nt: TGTGCCAGCAGCCAAGTAACAGGGGGATTCTCTGGAAACACCATATATTTT

j_call: TRBJ2-2
clone_size: once
v_call: TRBV29-1
d_call: TRBD1
cdr3_aa: CSVRRNRQGPTGELFF
cdr3_nt: TGCAGCGTTAGACGAAATAGACAGGGCCCCACCGGGGAGCTGTTTTTT

j_call: TRBJ2-7
clone_size: NA
v_call: TRBV10-2
d_call: NA
cdr3_aa: CASSETDQGDHEQYF
cdr3_nt: TGCGCCAGCAGTGAGACTGATCAGGGCGACCACGAGCAGTACTTC

j_call: TRBJ1-3
clone_size: NA
v_call: TRBV29-1
d_call: NA
cdr3_aa: CSVVNGVGNTIYF
cdr3_nt: TGCAGCGTCGTGAACGGGGTTGGAAACACCATATATTTT

j_call: TRBJ1-2
clone_size: NA
v_call: TRBV7-9
d_call: NA
cdr3_aa: CASNTLPAGGKGNGYTF
cdr3_nt: TGTGCCAGCAACACACTCCCCGCCGGAGGGAAGGGAAATGGCTACACCTTC

j_call: TRBJ1-1
clone_size: NA
v_call: TRBV7-2
d_call: NA
cdr3_aa: CASSPRIGGFEAFF
cdr3_nt: TGTGCCAGCAGCCCCCGAATCGGAGGATTCGAAGCTTTCTTT

j_call: TRBJ2-2
clone_size: NA
v_call: TRBV7-2
d_call: TRBD1
cdr3_aa: CASSATGEAVNTGELFF
cdr3_nt: TGTGCCAGCAGCGCGACAGGGGAGGCAGTAAACACCGGGGAGCTGTTTTTT

j_call: TRBJ2-7
clone_size: NA
v_call: TRBV19
d_call: NA
cdr3_aa: CASSRTAYTSYEQYF
cdr3_nt: TGTGCCAGTAGTAGGACAGCCTACACCTCCTACGAGCAGTACTTC

j_call: TRBJ2-2
clone_size: NA
v_call: TRBV7-2
d_call: NA
cdr3_aa: CASSFNGELFF
cdr3_nt: TGTGCCAGCAGCTTCAACGGGGAGCTGTTTTTT

j_call: TRBJ1-2
clone_size: NA
v_call: TRBV7-2
d_call: NA
cdr3_aa: CASSPGTSLYGYTF
cdr3_nt: TGTGCCAGCAGCCCCGGAACCTCCCTTTATGGCTACACCTTC

j_call: TRBJ2-1
clone_size: NA
v_call: TRBV24-1
d_call: NA
cdr3_aa: CATSVGDREQFF
cdr3_nt: TGTGCCACCAGTGTAGGTGACAGGGAGCAGTTCTTC

j_call: TRBJ2-1
clone_size: NA
v_call: TRBV11-3
d_call: NA
cdr3_aa: CASSDTGSSYNEQFF
cdr3_nt: TGTGCCAGCAGCGACACAGGGAGCTCCTACAATGAGCAGTTCTTC

j_call: TRBJ2-1
clone_size: NA
v_call: TRBV6-5
d_call: TRBD2
cdr3_aa: CASSYSPGTMNEQFF
cdr3_nt: TGTGCCAGCAGTTACTCTCCCGGGACTATGAATGAGCAGTTCTTC

j_call: TRBJ2-7
clone_size: NA
v_call: TRBV5-1
d_call: TRBD1
cdr3_aa: CASRRPGQASYEQYF
cdr3_nt: TGCGCCAGCAGGCGACCGGGACAGGCCTCCTACGAGCAGTACTTC

j_call: TRBJ2-7
clone_size: NA
v_call: TRBV12-3/TRBV12-4
d_call: NA
cdr3_aa: CASSPGYEQYF
cdr3_nt: TGTGCCAGCAGCCCGGGTTACGAGCAGTACTTC

j_call: TRBJ1-2
clone_size: NA
v_call: TRBV27
d_call: TRBD1
cdr3_aa: CASSPQQGASDGYTF
cdr3_nt: TGTGCCAGCAGTCCACAACAGGGGGCATCTGATGGCTACACCTTC

j_call: TRBJ2-5
clone_size: NA
v_call: TRBV6-5
d_call: NA
cdr3_aa: CASSKRGGMGETQYF
cdr3_nt: TGTGCCAGCAGCAAAAGGGGGGGAATGGGAGAGACCCAGTACTTC

j_call: TRBJ2-7
clone_size: NA
v_call: TRBV19
d_call: TRBD1
cdr3_aa: CASSMRTGGGWHEQYF
cdr3_nt: TGTGCCAGTAGTATGCGGACAGGGGGAGGGTGGCACGAGCAGTACTTC

j_call: TRBJ2-5
clone_size: NA
v_call: TRBV7-9
d_call: TRBD2
cdr3_aa: CASSLAVVAGIQETQYF
cdr3_nt: TGTGCCAGCAGCTTAGCGGTGGTAGCGGGGATCCAAGAGACCCAGTACTTC

j_call: TRBJ2-1
clone_size: NA
v_call: TRBV6-5
d_call: TRBD2
cdr3_aa: CASSQGLAAYNEQFF
cdr3_nt: TGTGCCAGCAGCCAAGGACTAGCGGCCTACAATGAGCAGTTCTTC

j_call: TRBJ2-1
clone_size: once
v_call: TRBV7-3
d_call: TRBD1
cdr3_aa: CASSLSDRGGNEQFF
cdr3_nt: TGTGCCAGCAGCTTATCGGACAGGGGAGGAAATGAGCAGTTCTTC

j_call: TRBJ2-3
clone_size: NA
v_call: TRBV9
d_call: NA
cdr3_aa: CASSVSTDTQYF
cdr3_nt: TGTGCCAGCAGCGTGAGCACAGATACGCAGTATTTT

j_call: TRBJ2-3
clone_size: once
v_call: TRBV10-1
d_call: NA
cdr3_aa: CASTPRWTDTQYF
cdr3_nt: TGCGCCAGCACCCCGAGGTGGACAGATACGCAGTATTTT

j_call: TRBJ2-7
clone_size: NA
v_call: TRBV9
d_call: NA
cdr3_aa: CASSFQLGGGEQYF
cdr3_nt: TGTGCCAGCAGCTTCCAGTTGGGGGGAGGCGAGCAGTACTTC

j_call: TRBJ1-1
clone_size: NA
v_call: TRBV6-5
d_call: NA
cdr3_aa: CASSSTRGVAFF
cdr3_nt: TGTGCCAGCAGTTCGACAAGGGGGGTGGCTTTCTTT

j_call: TRBJ1-6
clone_size: NA
v_call: TRBV7-6
d_call: TRBD1
cdr3_aa: CASSPDPGQGNSPLHF
cdr3_nt: TGTGCCAGCAGCCCGGACCCGGGACAGGGTAATTCACCCCTCCACTTT

j_call: TRBJ2-1
clone_size: NA
v_call: TRBV21-1
d_call: NA
cdr3_aa: CASSKVGLAGGPNEQFF
cdr3_nt: TGTGCCAGCAGCAAAGTCGGACTAGCGGGGGGGCCGAATGAGCAGTTCTTC

j_call: TRBJ1-4
clone_size: NA
v_call: TRBV5-6
d_call: NA
cdr3_aa: CASSAGAHLFF
cdr3_nt: TGTGCCAGCAGCGCCGGCGCCCACCTGTTTTTT

j_call: TRBJ1-2
clone_size: NA
v_call: TRBV24-1
d_call: TRBD1
cdr3_aa: CATSDPRTGVGGYTF
cdr3_nt: TGTGCCACCAGTGATCCTCGGACAGGGGTCGGTGGCTACACCTTC

j_call: TRBJ2-3
clone_size: NA
v_call: TRBV24-1
d_call: NA
cdr3_aa: CATSDFMGWQYF
cdr3_nt: TGTGCCACCAGTGATTTTATGGGGTGGCAGTATTTT

j_call: TRBJ1-5
clone_size: NA
v_call: TRBV6-1
d_call: NA
cdr3_aa: CASSEGGDTNSNQPQHF
cdr3_nt: TGTGCCAGCAGTGAAGGTGGGGACACGAATAGCAATCAGCCCCAGCATTTT

j_call: TRBJ1-1
clone_size: once
v_call: TRBV25-1
d_call: TRBD1
cdr3_aa: CASSEYRTGFTEAFF
cdr3_nt: TGTGCCAGCAGTGAATATAGGACAGGGTTCACTGAAGCTTTCTTT

j_call: TRBJ1-1
clone_size: NA
v_call: TRBV9
d_call: NA
cdr3_aa: CASSPRQDTEAFF
cdr3_nt: TGTGCCAGCAGCCCCCGACAGGACACTGAAGCTTTCTTT

j_call: TRBJ2-7
clone_size: few
v_call: TRBV23-1
d_call: TRBD1
cdr3_aa: CASSHSTGVEQYF
cdr3_nt: TGCGCCAGCAGTCATTCGACAGGGGTCGAGCAGTACTTC

j_call: TRBJ2-7
clone_size: once
v_call: TRBV6-2/TRBV6-3
d_call: TRBD2
cdr3_aa: CASSPSSGFTTYEQYF
cdr3_nt: TGTGCCAGCAGTCCCTCTAGCGGGTTCACCACCTACGAGCAGTACTTC

j_call: TRBJ1-5
clone_size: NA
v_call: TRBV6-5
d_call: NA
cdr3_aa: CASSPTDRNQPQHF
cdr3_nt: TGTGCCAGCAGCCCAACAGATCGCAATCAGCCCCAGCATTTT